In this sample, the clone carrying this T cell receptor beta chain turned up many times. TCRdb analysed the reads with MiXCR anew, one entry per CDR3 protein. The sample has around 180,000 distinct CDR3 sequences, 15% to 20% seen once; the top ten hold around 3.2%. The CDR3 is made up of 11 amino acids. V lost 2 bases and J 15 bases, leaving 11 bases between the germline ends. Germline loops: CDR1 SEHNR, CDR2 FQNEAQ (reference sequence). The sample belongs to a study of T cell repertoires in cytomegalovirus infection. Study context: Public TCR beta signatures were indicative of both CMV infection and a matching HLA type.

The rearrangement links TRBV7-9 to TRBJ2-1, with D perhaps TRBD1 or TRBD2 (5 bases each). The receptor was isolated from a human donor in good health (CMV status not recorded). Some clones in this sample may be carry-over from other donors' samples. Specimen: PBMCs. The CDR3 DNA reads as TGTGCCAGCAGCTTACCGGGACCGTGGTTCTTC. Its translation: CASSLPGPWFF.